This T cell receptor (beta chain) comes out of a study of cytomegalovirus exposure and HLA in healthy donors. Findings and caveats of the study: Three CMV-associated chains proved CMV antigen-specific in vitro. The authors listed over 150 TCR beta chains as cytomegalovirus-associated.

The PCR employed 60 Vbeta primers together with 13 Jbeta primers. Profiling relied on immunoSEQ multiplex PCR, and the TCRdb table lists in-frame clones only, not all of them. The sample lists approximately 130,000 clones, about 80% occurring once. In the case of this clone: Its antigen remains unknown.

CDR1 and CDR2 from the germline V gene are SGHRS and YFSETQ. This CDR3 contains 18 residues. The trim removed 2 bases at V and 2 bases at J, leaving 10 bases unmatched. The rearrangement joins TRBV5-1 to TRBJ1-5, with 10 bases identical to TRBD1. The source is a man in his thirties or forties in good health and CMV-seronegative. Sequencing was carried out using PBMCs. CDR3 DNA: TGCGCCAGCAGCTTAGACCGGGACAGGGGTTGGGGCAATCAGCCCCAGCATTTT. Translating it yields CASSLDRDRGWGNQPQHF.